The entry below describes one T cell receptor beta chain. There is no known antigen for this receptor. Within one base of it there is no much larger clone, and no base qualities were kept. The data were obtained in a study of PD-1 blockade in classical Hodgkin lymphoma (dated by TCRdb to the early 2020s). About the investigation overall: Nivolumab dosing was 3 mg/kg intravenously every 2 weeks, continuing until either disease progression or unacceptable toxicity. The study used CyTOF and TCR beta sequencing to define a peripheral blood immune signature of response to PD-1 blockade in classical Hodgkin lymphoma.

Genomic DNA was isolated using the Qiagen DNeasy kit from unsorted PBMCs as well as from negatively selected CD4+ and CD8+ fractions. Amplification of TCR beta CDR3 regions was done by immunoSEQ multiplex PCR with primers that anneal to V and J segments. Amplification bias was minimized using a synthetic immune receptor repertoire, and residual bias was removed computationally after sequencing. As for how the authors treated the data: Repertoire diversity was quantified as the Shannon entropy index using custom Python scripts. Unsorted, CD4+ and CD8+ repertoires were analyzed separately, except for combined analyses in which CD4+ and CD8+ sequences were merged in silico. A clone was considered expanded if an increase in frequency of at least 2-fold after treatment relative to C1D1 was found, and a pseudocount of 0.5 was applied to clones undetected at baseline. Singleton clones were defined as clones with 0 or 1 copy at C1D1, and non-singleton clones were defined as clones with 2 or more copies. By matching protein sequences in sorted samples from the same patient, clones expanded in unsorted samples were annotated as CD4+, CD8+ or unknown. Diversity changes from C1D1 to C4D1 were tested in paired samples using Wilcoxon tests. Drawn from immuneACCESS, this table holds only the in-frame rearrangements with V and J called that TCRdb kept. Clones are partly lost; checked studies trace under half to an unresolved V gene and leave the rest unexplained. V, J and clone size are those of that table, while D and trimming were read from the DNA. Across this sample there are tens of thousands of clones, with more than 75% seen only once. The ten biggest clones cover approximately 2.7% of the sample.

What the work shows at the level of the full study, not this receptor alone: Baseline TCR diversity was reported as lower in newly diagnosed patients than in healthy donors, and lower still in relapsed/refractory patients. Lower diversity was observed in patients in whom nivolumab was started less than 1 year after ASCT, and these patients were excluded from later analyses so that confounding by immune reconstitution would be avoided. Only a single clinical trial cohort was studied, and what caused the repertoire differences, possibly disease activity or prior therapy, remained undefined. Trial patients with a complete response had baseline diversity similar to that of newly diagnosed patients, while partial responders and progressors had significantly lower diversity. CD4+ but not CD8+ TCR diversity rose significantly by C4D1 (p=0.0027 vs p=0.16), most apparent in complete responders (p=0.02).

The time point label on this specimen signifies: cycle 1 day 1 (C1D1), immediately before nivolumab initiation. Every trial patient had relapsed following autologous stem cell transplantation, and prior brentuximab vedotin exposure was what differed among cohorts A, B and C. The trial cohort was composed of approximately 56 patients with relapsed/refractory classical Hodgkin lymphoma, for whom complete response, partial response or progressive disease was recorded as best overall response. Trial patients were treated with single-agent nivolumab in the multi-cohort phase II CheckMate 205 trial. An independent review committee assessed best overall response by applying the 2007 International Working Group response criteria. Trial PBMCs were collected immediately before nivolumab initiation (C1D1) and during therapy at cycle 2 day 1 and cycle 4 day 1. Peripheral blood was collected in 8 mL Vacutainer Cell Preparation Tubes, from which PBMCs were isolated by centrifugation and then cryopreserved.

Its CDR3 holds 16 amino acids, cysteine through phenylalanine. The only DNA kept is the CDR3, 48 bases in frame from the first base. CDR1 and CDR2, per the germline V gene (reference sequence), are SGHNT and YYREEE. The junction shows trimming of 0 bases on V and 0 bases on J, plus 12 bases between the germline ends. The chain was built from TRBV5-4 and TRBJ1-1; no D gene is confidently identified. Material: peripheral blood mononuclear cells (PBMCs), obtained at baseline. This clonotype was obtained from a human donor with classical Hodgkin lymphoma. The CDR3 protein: CASSLGPLPLNTEAFF. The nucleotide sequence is TGTGCCAGCAGCTTGGGCCCCCTTCCTCTGAACACTGAAGCTTTCTTT. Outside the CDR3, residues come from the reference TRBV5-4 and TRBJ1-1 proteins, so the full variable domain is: ETGVTQSPTHLIKTRGQQVTLRCSSQSGHNTVSWYQQALGQGPQFIFQYYREEENGRGNFPPRFSGLQFPNYSSELNVNALELDDSALYLCASSLGPLPLNTEAFFGQGTRLTVV.